This T cell receptor beta chain was recorded in a study of Ad26.COV2.S vaccination and SARS-CoV-2 variants. Study at large: As a participant in COV1001, the donor was in the Ad26.COV2.S trial arm.

Assay: immunoSEQ multiplex PCR; the TCRdb copy retains only in-frame clones and omits some. The sample includes about 350,000 clones, about nine tenths seen only once; the top ten take around 5.8%. Noted treatment: 15 to 20 received Ad26.COV2.S at low or high dose, single or two shots; about 5 received placebo; per-sample allocation not given. Samples analyzed were those drawn on day 63 after the first vaccine or placebo injection. As to this clone: As yet, its antigen is unknown.

The length of the CDR3 is 15 residues. The germline V gene encodes CDR1 SGHTA and CDR2 FQGTGA. The junction had 5 bases not matched to a gene; V was cut back by 5 bases and J by 6 bases. Study-level points and caveats: Placebo and vaccine recipients had non-spike TCR breadth that was similar.

The TCR sequence derives from a person aged 18-65 years who received the Ad26.COV2.S COVID-19 vaccine or a placebo. V and J are TRBV7-3 and TRBJ2-1, with TRBD2 matching over 12 bases. Sample: peripheral blood, taken in a trial of Ad26.COV2.S vaccine versus placebo. CDR3 region: CASSLLAGGRNEQFF. In nucleotides, the CDR3 is TGTGCCAGCAGCCTACTAGCGGGAGGTCGCAATGAGCAGTTCTTC. Full variable domain (outside the CDR3, taken from reference TRBV7-3 and TRBJ2-1): GAGVSQTPSNKVTEKGKYVELRCDPISGHTALYWYRQSLGQGPEFLIYFQGTGAADDSGLPNDRFFAVRPEGSVSTLKIQRTERGDSAVYLCASSLLAGGRNEQFFGPGTRLTVL.